Sequencing of this TCR beta chain was carried out in a study of cytomegalovirus exposure and HLA in healthy donors. The study, taken as a whole, reports: It was found in a later analysis that first-cohort TCR clusters tended to co-occur in the 90 to 150 validation repertoires.

Comment on this clone: Its antigen is unknown.

Per germline, CDR1 SGHVS and CDR2 FQNEAQ. V dropped 5 bases and J dropped 9 bases, with 10 bases sitting between them. This CDR3 is 12 amino acids long. The protocol was immunoSEQ multiplex PCR, while the TCRdb copy is restricted to in-frame clones and leaves out a portion. The repertoire has roughly 120,000 clones, 70% to 90% of them found once; the top ten carry 1.5% to 2%. The donors were in the roughly 110-subject validation cohort, distinct from the approximately 700-subject first cohort. The clonotype comes from a man younger than 30 in good health and CMV-seronegative. The genes are TRBV7-8 and TRBJ2-2; D is possibly TRBD2 (5 bases). Sequencing was performed on PBMCs. The CDR3 nucleotides are TGTGCCAGCAGCCGCGGCGGGTGGGAGCTGTTTTTT. This sequence encodes CASSRGGWELFF.